This paragraph reports one T cell receptor (beta chain). This clonotype was found many times. The antigen it recognizes is unknown. Nothing much larger sits one base from this clone, and base qualities are not available. Sequenced on an Illumina HiSeq 2500. Quantitative 5'-RACE with molecular barcodes was used to prepare TCR beta libraries. The study's processing was this. Disease-linked TCR variants were identified with a new computational method built on a probabilistic model of VDJ rearrangement. TCRdb trimmed the raw reads at Q25, called clones with MiXCR and kept productive beta chains. Duplicate CDR3 protein sequences are folded into a single record with the most common DNA and genes. The V and J calls come from TCRdb's annotation, not from the publication. Within this sample are about 36,000 distinct CDR3 sequences, with 4.5% to 6% of them counted one time only. Jointly, the top ten make up roughly 12% of the sample.

These data originate in a study of CD8 T cells in ankylosing spondylitis (TCRdb year 2017). For context, the study as a whole: To find TCR variants linked to disease, the study profiled T cell receptor beta repertoires in ankylosing spondylitis patients and healthy donors. The full study cohort comprised 25 or so ankylosing spondylitis patients and 110 or so healthy donors. Peripheral blood was sampled, and synovial fluid was also collected from ankylosing spondylitis patients. Overall study results and their limits: In peripheral blood, the disease-linked clones were found at relatively low frequencies and had a CD8+ phenotype. A TCR beta motif made up of several highly homologous amino acid variants appeared to be characteristic of blood from ankylosing spondylitis patients. The disease-linked clones were reported to be significantly enriched in matched synovial fluid samples from ankylosing spondylitis patients. Some of the motif variants had been reported before in the synovial fluid and blood of reactive arthritis patients, a finding that suggests common disease-initiation mechanisms.

The TCR sequence derives from a male donor with ankylosing spondylitis or in good health (not recorded which). Sequencing was done on a sample of blood, either unsorted or a sorted T cell fraction (not recorded which).

In nucleotide form, the sequence is TGCAGTGCTAGAGGCTCAGGGGAGAAGACGCAGTATTTT. This translates into CSARGSGEKTQYF. The sequence is built from TRBV20-1 and TRBJ2-3, and TRBD1 may be the D gene, going by 6 matching bases. V gives up 1 base and J gives up 9 bases, and the segment between their germline ends measures 14 bases. The CDR3, from cysteine to phenylalanine, totals 13 residues. The entry retains the CDR3 DNA only, 39 bases that are in frame from base 1. The germline V gene encodes CDR1 DFQATT and CDR2 SNEGSKA (reference sequence).